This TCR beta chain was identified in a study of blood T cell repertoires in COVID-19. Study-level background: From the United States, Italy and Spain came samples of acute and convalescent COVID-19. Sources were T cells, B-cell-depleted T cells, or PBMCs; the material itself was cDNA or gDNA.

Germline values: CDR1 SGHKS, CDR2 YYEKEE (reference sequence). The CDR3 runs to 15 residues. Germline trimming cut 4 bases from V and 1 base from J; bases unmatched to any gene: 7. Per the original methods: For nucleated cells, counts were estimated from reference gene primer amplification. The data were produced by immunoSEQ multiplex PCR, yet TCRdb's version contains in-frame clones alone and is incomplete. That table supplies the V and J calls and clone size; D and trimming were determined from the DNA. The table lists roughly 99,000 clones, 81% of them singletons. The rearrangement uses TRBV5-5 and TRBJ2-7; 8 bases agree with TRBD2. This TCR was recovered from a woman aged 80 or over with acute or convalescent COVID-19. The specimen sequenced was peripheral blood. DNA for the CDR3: TGTGCCAGCAGCAGCGCGGGGGGACCTTCCTACGAGCAGTACGTC. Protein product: CASSSAGGPSYEQYV.